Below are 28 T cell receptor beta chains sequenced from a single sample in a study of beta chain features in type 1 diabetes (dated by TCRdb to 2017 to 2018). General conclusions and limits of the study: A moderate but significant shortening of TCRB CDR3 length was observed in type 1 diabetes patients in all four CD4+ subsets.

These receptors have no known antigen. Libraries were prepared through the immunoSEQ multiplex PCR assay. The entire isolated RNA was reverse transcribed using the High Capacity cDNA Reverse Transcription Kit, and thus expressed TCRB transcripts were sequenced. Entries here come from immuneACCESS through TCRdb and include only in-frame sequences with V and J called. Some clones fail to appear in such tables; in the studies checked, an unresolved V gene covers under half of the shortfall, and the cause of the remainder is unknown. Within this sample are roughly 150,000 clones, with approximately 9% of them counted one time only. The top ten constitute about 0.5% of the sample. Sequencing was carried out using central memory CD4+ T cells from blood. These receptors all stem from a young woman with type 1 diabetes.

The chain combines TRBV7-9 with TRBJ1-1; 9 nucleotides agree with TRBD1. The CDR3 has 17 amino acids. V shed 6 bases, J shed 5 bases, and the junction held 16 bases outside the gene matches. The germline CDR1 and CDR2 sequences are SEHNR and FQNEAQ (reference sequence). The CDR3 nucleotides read TGTGCCAGCAGTCAACCTCCGGGACAGGGACCGCGAACTGAAGCTTTCTTT. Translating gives CASSQPPGQGPRTEAFF.

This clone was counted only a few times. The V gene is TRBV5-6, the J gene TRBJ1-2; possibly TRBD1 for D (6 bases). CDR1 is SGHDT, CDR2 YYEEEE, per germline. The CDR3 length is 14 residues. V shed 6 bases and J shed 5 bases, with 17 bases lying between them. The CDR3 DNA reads TGTGCCAGCACAATATCACAGGGTTGGTATGGCTACACCTTC. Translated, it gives CASTISQGWYGYTF. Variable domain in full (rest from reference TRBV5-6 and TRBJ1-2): DAGVTQSPTHLIKTRGQQVTLRCSPKSGHDTVSWYQQALGQGPQFIFQYYEEEERQRGNFPDRFSGHQFPNYSSELNVNALLLGDSALYLCASTISQGWYGYTFGSGTRLTVV.

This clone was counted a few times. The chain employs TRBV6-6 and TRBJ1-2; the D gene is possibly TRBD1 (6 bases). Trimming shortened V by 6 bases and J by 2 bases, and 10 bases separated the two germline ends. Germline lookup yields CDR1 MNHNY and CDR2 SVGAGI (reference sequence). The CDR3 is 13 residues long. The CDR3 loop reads CASSGTSNYGYTF. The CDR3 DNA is TGTGCCAGCAGCGGGACATCCAACTATGGCTACACCTTC.

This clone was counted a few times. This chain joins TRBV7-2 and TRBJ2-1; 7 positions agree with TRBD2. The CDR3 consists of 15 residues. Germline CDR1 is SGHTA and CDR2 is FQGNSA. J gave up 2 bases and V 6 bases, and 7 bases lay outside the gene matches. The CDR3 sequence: CASSLSGAAYNEQFF. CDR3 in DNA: TGTGCCAGCAGTTTAAGCGGGGCGGCCTACAATGAGCAGTTCTTC.

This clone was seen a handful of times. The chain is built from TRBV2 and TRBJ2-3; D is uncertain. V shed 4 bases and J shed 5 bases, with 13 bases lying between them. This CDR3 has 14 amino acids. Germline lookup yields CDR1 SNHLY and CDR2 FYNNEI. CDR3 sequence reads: CASSGAKPGDTQYF. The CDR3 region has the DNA TGTGCCAGCAGTGGCGCAAAGCCCGGAGATACGCAGTATTTT. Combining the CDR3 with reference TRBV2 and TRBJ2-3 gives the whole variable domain EPEVTQTPSHQVTQMGQEVILRCVPISNHLYFYWYRQILGQKVEFLVSFYNNEISEKSEIFDDQFSVERPDGSNFTLKIRSTKLEDSAMYFCASSGAKPGDTQYFGPGTRLTVL.

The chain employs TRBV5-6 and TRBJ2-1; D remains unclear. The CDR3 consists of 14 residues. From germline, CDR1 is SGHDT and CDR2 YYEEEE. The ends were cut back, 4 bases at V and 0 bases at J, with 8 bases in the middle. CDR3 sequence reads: CASSGFSSYNEQFF. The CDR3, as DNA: TGTGCCAGCAGCGGTTTTAGCTCCTACAATGAGCAGTTCTTC.

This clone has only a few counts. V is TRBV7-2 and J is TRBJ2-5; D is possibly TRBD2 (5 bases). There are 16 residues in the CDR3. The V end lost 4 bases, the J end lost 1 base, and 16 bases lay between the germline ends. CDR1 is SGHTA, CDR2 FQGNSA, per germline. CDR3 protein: CASSSIAGLLQETQYF. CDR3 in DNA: TGTGCCAGCAGCTCAATCGCCGGACTTCTCCAAGAGACCCAGTACTTC.

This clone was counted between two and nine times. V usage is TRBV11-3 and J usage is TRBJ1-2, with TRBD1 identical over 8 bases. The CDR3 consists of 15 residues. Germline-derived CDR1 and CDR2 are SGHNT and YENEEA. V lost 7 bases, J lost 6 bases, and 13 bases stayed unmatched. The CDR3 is CASNNGQGNWDGYTF. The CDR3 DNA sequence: TGTGCCAGCAACAATGGACAGGGAAATTGGGATGGCTACACCTTC.

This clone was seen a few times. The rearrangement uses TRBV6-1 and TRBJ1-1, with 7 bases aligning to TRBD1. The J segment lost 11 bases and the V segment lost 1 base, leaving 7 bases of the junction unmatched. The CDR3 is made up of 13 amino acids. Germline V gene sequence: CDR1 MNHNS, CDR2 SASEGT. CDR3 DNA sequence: TGTGCCAGCAGTGAAGTAAGGGGGCGAGGCGCTTTCTTT. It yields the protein CASSEVRGRGAFF.

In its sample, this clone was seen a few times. The CDR3 DNA reads as TGCGCCAGCAGCGTCAATTCGAACACTGAAGCTTTCTTT. Translating gives CASSVNSNTEAFF. The chain recombines TRBV5-1 with TRBJ1-1; D unresolved. The V gene's germline CDR1 is SGHRS and CDR2 YFSETQ. V lost 4 bases to trimming and J lost 1 base, with 8 bases between them. This CDR3 spans 13 amino acids.

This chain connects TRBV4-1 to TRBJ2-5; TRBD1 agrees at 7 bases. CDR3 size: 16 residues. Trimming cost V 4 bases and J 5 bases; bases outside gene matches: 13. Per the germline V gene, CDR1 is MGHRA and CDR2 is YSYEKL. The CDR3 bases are TGCGCCAGCAGCCCGAACATCCGACAGGGTACCGAGACCCAGTACTTC. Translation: CASSPNIRQGTETQYF.

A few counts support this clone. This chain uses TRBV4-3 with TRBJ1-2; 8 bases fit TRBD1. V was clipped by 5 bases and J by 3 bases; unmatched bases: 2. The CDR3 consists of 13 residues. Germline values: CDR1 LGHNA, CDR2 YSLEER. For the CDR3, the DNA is TGCGCCAGCAGCTCGGACAGGGACTATGGCTACACCTTC. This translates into CASSSDRDYGYTF.

CDR3 sequence: CASRQGTYEQYF. In DNA form, the CDR3 reads TGTGCCAGCAGGCAGGGGACATACGAGCAGTACTTC. The chain couples TRBV28 to TRBJ2-7; TRBD1 might be the D (6 bases). Germline assignment: CDR1 MDHEN and CDR2 SYDVKM. Trimming cost V 6 bases and J 4 bases, with 10 bases left between them. There are 12 residues in the CDR3.

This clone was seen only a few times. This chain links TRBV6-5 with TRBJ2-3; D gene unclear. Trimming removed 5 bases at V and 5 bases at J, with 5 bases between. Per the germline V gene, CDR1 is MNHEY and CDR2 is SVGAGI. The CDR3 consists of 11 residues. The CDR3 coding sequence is TGTGCCAGCAGTAAGCTAGATACGCAGTATTTT. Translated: CASSKLDTQYF.

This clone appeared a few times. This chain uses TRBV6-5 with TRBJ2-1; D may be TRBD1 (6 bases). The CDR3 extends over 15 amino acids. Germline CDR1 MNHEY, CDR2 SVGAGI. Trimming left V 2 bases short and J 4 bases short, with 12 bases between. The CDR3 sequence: CASSYTPDRYNEQFF. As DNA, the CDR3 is TGTGCCAGCAGTTACACCCCTGACAGGTACAATGAGCAGTTCTTC.

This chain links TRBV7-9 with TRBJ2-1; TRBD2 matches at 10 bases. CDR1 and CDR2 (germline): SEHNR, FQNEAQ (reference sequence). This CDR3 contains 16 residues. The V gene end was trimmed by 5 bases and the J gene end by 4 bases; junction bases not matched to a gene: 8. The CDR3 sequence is CASSRYGLAAYNEQFF. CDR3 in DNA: TGTGCCAGCAGCCGTTACGGACTAGCGGCGTACAATGAGCAGTTCTTC.

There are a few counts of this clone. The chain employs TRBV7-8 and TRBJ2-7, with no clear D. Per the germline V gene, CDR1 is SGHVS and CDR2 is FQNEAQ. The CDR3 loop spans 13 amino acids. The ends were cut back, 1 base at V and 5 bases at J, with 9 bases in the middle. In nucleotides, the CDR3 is TGTGCCAGCAGCTTAGTTCAGAACCACGAGCAGTACTTC. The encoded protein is CASSLVQNHEQYF.

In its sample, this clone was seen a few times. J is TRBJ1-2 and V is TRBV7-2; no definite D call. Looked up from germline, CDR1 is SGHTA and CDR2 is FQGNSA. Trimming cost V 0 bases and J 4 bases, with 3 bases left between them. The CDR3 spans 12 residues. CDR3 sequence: CASSLASYGYTF. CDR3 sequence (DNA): TGTGCCAGCAGCTTAGCCAGCTATGGCTACACCTTC. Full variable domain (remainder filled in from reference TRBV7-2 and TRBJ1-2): GAGVSQSPSNKVTEKGKDVELRCDPISGHTALYWYRQSLGQGLEFLIYFQGNSAPDKSGLPSDRFSAERTGGSVSTLTIQRTQQEDSAVYLCASSLASYGYTFGSGTRLTVV.

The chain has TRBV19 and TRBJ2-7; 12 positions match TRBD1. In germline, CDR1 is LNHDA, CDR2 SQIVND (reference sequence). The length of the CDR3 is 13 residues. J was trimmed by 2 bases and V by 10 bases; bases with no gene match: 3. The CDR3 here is CATGTGGPYEQYF. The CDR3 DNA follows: TGTGCCACTGGGACAGGGGGCCCCTACGAGCAGTACTTC.

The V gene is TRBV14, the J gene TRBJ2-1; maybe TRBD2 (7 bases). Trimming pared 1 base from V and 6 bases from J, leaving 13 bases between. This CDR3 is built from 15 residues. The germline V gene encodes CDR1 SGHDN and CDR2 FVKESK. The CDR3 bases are TGTGCCAGCAGCCAAGTGGCGGGGGCGCCCAATGAGCAGTTCTTC. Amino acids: CASSQVAGAPNEQFF.

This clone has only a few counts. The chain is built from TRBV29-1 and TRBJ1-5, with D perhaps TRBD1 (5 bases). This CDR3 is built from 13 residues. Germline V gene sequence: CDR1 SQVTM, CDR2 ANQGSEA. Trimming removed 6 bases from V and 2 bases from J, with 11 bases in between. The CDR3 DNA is TGCAGCGTAGCAGGGACTCGCAATCAGCCCCAGCATTTT. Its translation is CSVAGTRNQPQHF. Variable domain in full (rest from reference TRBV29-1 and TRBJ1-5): SAVISQKPSRDICQRGTSLTIQCQVDSQVTMMFWYRQQPGQSLTLIATANQGSEATYESGFVIDKFPISRPNLTFSTLTVSNMSPEDSSIYLCSVAGTRNQPQHFGDGTRLSIL.

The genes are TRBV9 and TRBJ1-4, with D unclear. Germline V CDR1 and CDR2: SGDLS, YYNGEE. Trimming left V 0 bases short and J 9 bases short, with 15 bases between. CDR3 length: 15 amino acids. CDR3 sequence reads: CASSVVLRDTKKLFF. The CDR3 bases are TGTGCCAGCAGCGTAGTACTCCGCGACACCAAAAAACTGTTTTTT.

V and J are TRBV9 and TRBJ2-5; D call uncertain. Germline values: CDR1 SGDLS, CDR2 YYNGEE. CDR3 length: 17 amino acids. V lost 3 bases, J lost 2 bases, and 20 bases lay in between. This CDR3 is CASSGTPFLAVQETQYF. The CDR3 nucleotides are TGTGCCAGCAGCGGAACTCCCTTCCTCGCCGTTCAAGAGACCCAGTACTTC.

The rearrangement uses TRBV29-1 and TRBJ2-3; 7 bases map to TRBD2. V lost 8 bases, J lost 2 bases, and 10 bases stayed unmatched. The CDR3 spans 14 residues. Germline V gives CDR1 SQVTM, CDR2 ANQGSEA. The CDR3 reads CSLPMGGNTDTQYF. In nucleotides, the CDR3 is TGCAGCCTTCCCATGGGGGGGAACACAGATACGCAGTATTTT.

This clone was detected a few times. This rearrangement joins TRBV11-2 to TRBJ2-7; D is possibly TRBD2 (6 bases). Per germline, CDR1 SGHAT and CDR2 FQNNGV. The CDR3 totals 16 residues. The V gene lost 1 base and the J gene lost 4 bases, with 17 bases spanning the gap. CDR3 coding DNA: TGTGCCAGCAGCTTAGCCTTTCAGGGAGGTTTATACGAGCAGTACTTC. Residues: CASSLAFQGGLYEQYF.

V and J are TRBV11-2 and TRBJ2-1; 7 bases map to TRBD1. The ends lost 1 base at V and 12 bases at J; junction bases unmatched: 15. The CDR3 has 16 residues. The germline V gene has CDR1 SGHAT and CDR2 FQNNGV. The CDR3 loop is CASSLGQLTGPGGQFF. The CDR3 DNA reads TGTGCCAGCAGCTTAGGGCAATTGACAGGGCCAGGTGGGCAGTTCTTC.

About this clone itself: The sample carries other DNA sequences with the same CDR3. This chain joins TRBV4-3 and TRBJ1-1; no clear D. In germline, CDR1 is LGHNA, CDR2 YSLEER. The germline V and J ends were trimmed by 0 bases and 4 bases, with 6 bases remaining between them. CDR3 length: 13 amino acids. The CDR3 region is CASSQERGTEAFF. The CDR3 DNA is TGCGCCAGCAGCCAAGAGCGAGGCACTGAAGCTTTCTTT.

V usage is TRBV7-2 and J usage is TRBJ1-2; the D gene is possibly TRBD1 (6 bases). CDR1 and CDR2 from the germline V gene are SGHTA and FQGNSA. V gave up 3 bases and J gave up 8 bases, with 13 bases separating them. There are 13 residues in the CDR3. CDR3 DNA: TGTGCCAGCAGCTTTGGGACAAGCCGGGGCTACACCTTC. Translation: CASSFGTSRGYTF.